The 15 T cell receptor beta chains below come from one sample, sequenced in a study of blood T cell repertoires in COVID-19. Sequenced by immunoSEQ multiplex PCR; TCRdb stores in-frame clones only, minus some. There are over 200,000 clones in the sample; about nine tenths occur only once, and roughly 4% lies in the top ten. Sequenced: peripheral blood. Receptors originate from a man aged 60-69 years who had recovered from COVID-19.

The gene calls are TRBV9 and TRBJ1-1; D is unresolved. The CDR3 loop spans 15 amino acids. Germline V CDR1 and CDR2: SGDLS, YYNGEE. With 0 bases removed from V and 1 base from J, the gap between germline ends came to 10 bases. The CDR3 DNA follows: TGTGCCAGCAGCGTAGGCACGAGTCAGAACACTGAAGCTTTCTTT. This codes for CASSVGTSQNTEAFF.

The chain carries TRBV7-2 and TRBJ2-5; 9 nucleotides line up with TRBD2. The CDR3 totals 15 residues. CDR1 is SGHTA and CDR2 is FQGNSA in the germline V gene. After removal of 5 bases from V and 5 bases from J, the junction contained 9 bases not matched to a gene. Here the CDR3 reads CASSPWRGGPETQYF. CDR3 DNA sequence: TGTGCCAGCAGCCCCTGGCGGGGGGGGCCGGAGACCCAGTACTTC.

The chain carries TRBV5-1 and TRBJ1-1, with a weak D call TRBD1 (5 bases). The V and J ends lost 1 base and 2 bases respectively, with 9 bases between them. The CDR3 length is 14 residues. From germline, CDR1 is SGHRS and CDR2 YFSETQ. CDR3 sequence reads: CASSLTGPNTEAFF. The CDR3 coding sequence is TGCGCCAGCAGCTTGACAGGACCAAACACTGAAGCTTTCTTT.

This sequence joins TRBV7-2 and TRBJ1-6; D call uncertain. V dropped 0 bases and J dropped 6 bases, with 9 bases sitting between them. CDR1 is SGHTA, CDR2 FQGNSA, per germline. The CDR3 covers 15 residues. CDR3 bases: TGTGCCAGCAGCTTAGCTGAAGACTTTAATTCACCCCTCCACTTT. Its protein is CASSLAEDFNSPLHF.

This clone was seen a single time. The rearrangement links TRBV6-2 or TRBV6-3 to TRBJ2-1, with 11 bases fitting TRBD2. CDR1 is MNHEY, CDR2 SVGEGT, per germline. This CDR3 has 15 residues. Germline trimming cut 6 bases from V and 10 bases from J; bases unmatched to any gene: 11. The CDR3 protein is CASSLSGGVKREQFF. As DNA, the CDR3 is TGTGCCAGCAGCCTTAGCGGGGGGGTAAAGAGGGAGCAGTTCTTC.

The genes are TRBV18 and TRBJ1-4; TRBD1 might be the D (6 bases). In germline, CDR1 is KGHSH, CDR2 LQKENI. The length of the CDR3 is 15 residues. With 2 bases removed from V and 8 bases from J, the gap between germline ends came to 15 bases. CDR3: CASSPGMGAREKLFF. CDR3 nucleotide sequence: TGTGCCAGCTCACCAGGAATGGGGGCGCGAGAAAAACTGTTTTTT.

The rearrangement links TRBV18 to TRBJ2-3, with 9 bases matching TRBD2. V lost 8 bases, J lost 4 bases, and 7 bases stayed unmatched. Germline V gene sequence: CDR1 KGHSH, CDR2 LQKENI. The CDR3 runs to 14 residues. CDR3 sequence reads: CASAQGLASDTQYF. As DNA, the CDR3 is TGTGCCAGCGCTCAGGGACTAGCTTCAGATACGCAGTATTTT.

The CDR3 region has the DNA TGCGCCAGCAGTGGAACACCGCGGACTCCAAAATATAGCAATCAGCCCCAGCATTTT. It encodes CASSGTPRTPKYSNQPQHF. The chain carries TRBV5-1 and TRBJ1-5; no definite D call. Germline assignment: CDR1 SGHRS and CDR2 YFSETQ. CDR3 length equals 19 residues. V lost 5 bases to trimming and J lost 0 bases, with 24 bases between them.

The chain employs TRBV24-1 and TRBJ2-1; maybe TRBD2 (6 bases). V was pared by 3 bases and J by 6 bases, with 11 bases between. The germline gives CDR1 KGHDR, CDR2 SFDVKD. There are 14 residues in the CDR3. DNA for the CDR3: TGTGCCACCAGTGATCCCCGGCGGGGCAATGAGCAGTTCTTC. This encodes CATSDPRRGNEQFF.

The chain combines TRBV5-4 with TRBJ2-7, with a possible D match to TRBD2 (5 bases). This CDR3 has 13 residues. Germline CDR1 reads SGHNT; CDR2 reads YYREEE (reference sequence). Here the CDR3 DNA reads TGTGCTACCAGCGGCAAAGTCTCCTACGAGCAGTACTTC. Its translation is CATSGKVSYEQYF.

The V and J genes are TRBV6-5 and TRBJ1-5; 8 nucleotides line up with TRBD1. J gave up 0 bases and V 7 bases, and 5 bases lay outside the gene matches. The CDR3 spans 15 residues. The germline CDR1 and CDR2 sequences are MNHEY and SVGAGI. CDR3 in DNA: TGTGCCAGCATCGGACAGGGCAATAGCAATCAGCCCCAGCATTTT. Translated, it gives CASIGQGNSNQPQHF.

V and J are TRBV6-5 and TRBJ1-4; D is uncertain. Trimming stripped 2 bases from V and 4 bases from J, with 5 bases between. Germline lookup yields CDR1 MNHEY and CDR2 SVGAGI. The length of the CDR3 is 13 residues. The CDR3 sequence: CASSYRFNEKLFF. The CDR3 bases are TGTGCCAGCAGTTACCGTTTTAATGAAAAACTGTTTTTT.

The chain has TRBV27 and TRBJ2-7; a possible D gene is TRBD2 (6 bases). The CDR3 totals 14 residues. Trimming removed 5 bases from V and 3 bases from J, with 14 bases in between. Germline CDR1 MNHEY, CDR2 SMNVEV (reference sequence). In nucleotides, the CDR3 is TGTGCCAGCAGTCACCCGACTAGAAACTACGAGCAGTACTTC. Protein product: CASSHPTRNYEQYF.

V is TRBV29-1 and J is TRBJ2-2; tentatively, D is TRBD1 (8 bases). This CDR3 has 14 residues. V was trimmed by 4 bases and J by 5 bases, leaving 14 bases between them. Germline V gives CDR1 SQVTM, CDR2 ANQGSEA. CDR3 amino acids: CSVGTGGGTGELFF. Here the CDR3 DNA reads TGCAGCGTTGGTACAGGGGGGGGGACCGGGGAGCTGTTTTTT.

The V and J genes are TRBV3-1 (or the pseudogene TRBV3-2) and TRBJ1-2, with a possible D match to TRBD1 (5 bases). The CDR3 totals 13 residues. Trimming took 8 bases from V and 11 from J, leaving 21 bases between them. In germline, CDR1 is LGHDT, CDR2 YNNKEL (reference sequence). CDR3 DNA: TGTGCCAGCCAAAACCATACGGGGGAAGGGTACACCTTC. The encoded protein is CASQNHTGEGYTF.